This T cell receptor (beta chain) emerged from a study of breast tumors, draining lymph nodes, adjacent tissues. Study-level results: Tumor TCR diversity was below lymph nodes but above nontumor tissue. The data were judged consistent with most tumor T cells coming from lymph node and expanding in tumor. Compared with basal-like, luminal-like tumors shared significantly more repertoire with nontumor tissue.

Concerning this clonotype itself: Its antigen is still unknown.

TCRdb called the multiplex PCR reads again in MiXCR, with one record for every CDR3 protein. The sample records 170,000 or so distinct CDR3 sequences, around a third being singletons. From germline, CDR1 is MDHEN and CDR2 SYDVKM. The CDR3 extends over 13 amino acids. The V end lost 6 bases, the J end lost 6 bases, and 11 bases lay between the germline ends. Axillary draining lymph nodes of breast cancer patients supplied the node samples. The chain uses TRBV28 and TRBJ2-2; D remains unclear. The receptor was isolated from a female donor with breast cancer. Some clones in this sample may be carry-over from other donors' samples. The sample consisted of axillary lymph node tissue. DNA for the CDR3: TGTGCCAGCAGCCTCTTAAACGCCGGGGAGCTGTTTTTT. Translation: CASSLLNAGELFF.